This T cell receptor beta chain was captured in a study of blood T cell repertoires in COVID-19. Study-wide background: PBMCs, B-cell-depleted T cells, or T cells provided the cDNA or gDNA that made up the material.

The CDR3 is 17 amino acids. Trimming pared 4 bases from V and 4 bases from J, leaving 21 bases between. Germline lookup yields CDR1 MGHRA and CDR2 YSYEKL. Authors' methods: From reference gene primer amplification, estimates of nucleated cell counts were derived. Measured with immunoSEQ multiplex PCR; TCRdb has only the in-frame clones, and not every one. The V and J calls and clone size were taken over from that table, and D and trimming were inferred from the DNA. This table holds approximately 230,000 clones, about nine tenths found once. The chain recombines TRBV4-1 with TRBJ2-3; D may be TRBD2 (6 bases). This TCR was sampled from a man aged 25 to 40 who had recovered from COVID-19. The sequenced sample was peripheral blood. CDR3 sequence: CASSLLPALARADTQYF. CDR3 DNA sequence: TGCGCCAGCAGCCTTCTTCCAGCACTAGCTAGGGCAGATACGCAGTATTTT.